The next 23 T cell receptor beta chains were all read from a single sample in a study of cytomegalovirus exposure and HLA in healthy donors. The PCR ran on 60 Vbeta and 13 Jbeta primers. The repertoire was sequenced with immunoSEQ multiplex PCR; TCRdb's copy has only in-frame clones and lacks some. The sample gives 90,000 to 100,000 clones, roughly 77% of which show up once; about 1.5% is in the top ten. Material for sequencing was PBMCs. The receptors originated from a man aged 40-49 years in good health and CMV-seronegative.

V usage is TRBV19 and J usage is TRBJ2-2, with 8 nucleotides matching TRBD1. This CDR3 has 15 residues. J gave up 0 bases and V 8 bases, and 5 bases lay outside the gene matches. CDR1 is LNHDA, CDR2 SQIVND, per germline (reference sequence). CDR3 bases: TGTGCCAGTCGACAGGGGTCTGCGAACACCGGGGAGCTGTTTTTT. Amino acid sequence: CASRQGSANTGELFF.

The chain is built from TRBV25-1 and TRBJ2-5; a weak D match, TRBD1 (6 bases). Trimming took 3 bases from V and 5 from J, leaving 13 bases between them. The CDR3 sequence is 14 residues long. Germline V gene data show CDR1 as MGHDK and CDR2 as SYGVNS. CDR3 nucleotides: TGTGCCAGCAGTGATTGGACAGTACGGGAGACCCAGTACTTC. Translated, it gives CASSDWTVRETQYF.

This chain links TRBV4-1 with TRBJ1-2; D may be TRBD1 (6 bases). The CDR3 contains 13 residues. CDR1 is MGHRA and CDR2 is YSYEKL in the germline V gene. With 0 bases removed from V and 7 bases from J, the gap between germline ends came to 9 bases. CDR3 in amino acids: CASSQDRGSGYTF. The CDR3 bases are TGCGCCAGCAGCCAAGACAGGGGCTCTGGCTACACCTTC.

V is TRBV6-5 and J is TRBJ1-4; 12 bases match TRBD1. V was pared by 0 bases and J by 8 bases, with 4 bases of the junction left unmatched. Germline V lookup: CDR1 MNHEY, CDR2 SVGAGI. The CDR3 is made up of 16 amino acids. This CDR3 is CASSYSSGTGGEKLFF. Here the CDR3 DNA reads TGTGCCAGCAGTTACTCTTCCGGGACAGGGGGCGAAAAACTGTTTTTT.

The V gene is TRBV6-6, the J gene TRBJ1-5; D is ambiguous. V dropped 2 bases and J dropped 0 bases, with 8 bases sitting between them. Germline CDR1 MNHNY, CDR2 SVGAGI (reference sequence). The CDR3 runs to 15 residues. The CDR3 region has the DNA TGTGCCAGCAGTTACCGGGGAAATAGCAATCAGCCCCAGCATTTT. This codes for CASSYRGNSNQPQHF.

V is TRBV11-2 and J is TRBJ1-1, with TRBD1 matching over 10 bases. The V gene's germline CDR1 is SGHAT and CDR2 FQNNGV. The ends lost 5 bases at V and 5 bases at J; junction bases unmatched: 14. The CDR3 sequence is 17 residues long. In nucleotides, the CDR3 is TGTGCCAGCAGCCCCCGGGACAGGGGCATAGTCAGGACTGAAGCTTTCTTT. Amino acid sequence: CASSPRDRGIVRTEAFF.

With respect to this clone: The sample contains more than one DNA sequence encoding this CDR3. The gene calls are TRBV9 and TRBJ1-6; D is ambiguous. The CDR3 length is 12 residues. V dropped 4 bases and J dropped 10 bases, with 9 bases sitting between them. Per germline, CDR1 SGDLS and CDR2 YYNGEE. The CDR3: CASSPSGSPLHF. The CDR3 DNA is TGTGCCAGCAGCCCCTCTGGCTCACCCCTCCACTTT.

The chain links TRBV4-1 to TRBJ2-6; the match to TRBD1 covers 7 bases. Germline V gives CDR1 MGHRA, CDR2 YSYEKL. The CDR3 totals 16 residues. Trimming removed 4 bases from V and 2 bases from J; junction bases left unmatched: 5. Here the CDR3 reads CASSLEGAAGANVLTF. DNA for the CDR3: TGCGCCAGCAGCCTAGAGGGGGCAGCTGGGGCCAACGTCCTGACTTTC.

The chain has TRBV19 and TRBJ1-1; 7 bases agree with TRBD1. The ends lost 3 bases at V and 7 bases at J; junction bases unmatched: 8. Germline CDR1 LNHDA, CDR2 SQIVND (reference sequence). The CDR3 has 14 amino acids. Written as DNA, the CDR3 is TGTGCCAGTAGTATTAGAGGGGGCGCCGGTGAAGCTTTCTTT. This sequence encodes CASSIRGGAGEAFF.

V gene TRBV27 combines with J gene TRBJ2-7; D is perhaps TRBD1 (6 bases). The CDR3 runs 17 residues. Between the trimmed V and J ends, which lost 2 bases and 6 bases, there was a span of 23 bases. CDR1 is MNHEY and CDR2 is SMNVEV in the germline V gene (reference sequence). In DNA, the CDR3 is TGTGCCAGCAGTTTACGGTCGCCCCGTCCAGGGGCGGCCGAGCAGTACTTC. Protein: CASSLRSPRPGAAEQYF.

This clone was found a few times. The chain couples TRBV5-4 to TRBJ2-3; 8 positions match TRBD1. The germline V gene encodes CDR1 SGHNT and CDR2 YYREEE (reference sequence). There are 16 residues in the CDR3. With V trimmed by 4 bases and J by 2 bases, 9 bases remained unmatched. The CDR3 loop reads CASSSPGTGLTDTQYF. CDR3 in DNA: TGTGCCAGCAGCAGTCCCGGGACAGGACTCACAGATACGCAGTATTTT.

The count of this clone is one. The V call is TRBV4-3, the J call TRBJ2-3; 7 bases align to TRBD2. The CDR3 length is 15 residues. The germline V gene has CDR1 LGHNA and CDR2 YSLEER. The J segment lost 1 base and the V segment lost 4 bases, leaving 5 bases of the junction unmatched. The CDR3 loop is CASSPGGLGTDTQYF. CDR3 DNA sequence: TGCGCCAGCAGCCCGGGGGGACTGGGCACAGATACGCAGTATTTT.

V usage is TRBV5-6 and J usage is TRBJ1-6, with D possibly being TRBD1 (6 bases). The V end lost 3 bases, the J end lost 2 bases, and 12 bases lay between the germline ends. Per the germline V gene, CDR1 is SGHDT and CDR2 is YYEEEE. The CDR3 sequence is 16 residues long. CDR3 loop: CASSSGAPPYNSPLHF. CDR3 nucleotides: TGTGCCAGCAGCTCAGGGGCCCCACCCTATAATTCACCCCTCCACTTT.

The chain employs TRBV12-5 and TRBJ1-5; tentative D call: TRBD1 (6 bases). CDR1 is LGHNT and CDR2 is FRNRAP in the germline V gene. The V end was cut by 5 bases, the J end by 4 bases, with 6 bases between. The CDR3 is made up of 12 amino acids. The CDR3: CASGDRNQPQHF. CDR3 nucleotides: TGTGCTAGTGGTGACAGGAATCAGCCCCAGCATTTT.

V is TRBV6-1 and J is TRBJ1-2; 9 positions agree with TRBD1. The CDR3 sequence is 13 residues long. V was clipped by 4 bases and J by 7 bases; unmatched bases: 4. Germline loops: CDR1 MNHNS, CDR2 SASEGT. The CDR3 region is CASSVGQGFGYTF. The CDR3 nucleotides read TGTGCCAGCAGTGTCGGACAGGGGTTTGGCTACACCTTC.

V is TRBV2 and J is TRBJ1-5; D might be TRBD1 (6 bases). The V gene lost 2 bases and the J gene lost 2 bases, with 16 bases spanning the gap. CDR3 length: 17 amino acids. CDR1 is SNHLY and CDR2 is FYNNEI in the germline V gene. As DNA, the CDR3 is TGTGCCAGCAGTGAAACTACGACAGGTTTTGGCAATCAGCCCCAGCATTTT. Its protein product is CASSETTTGFGNQPQHF.

There are a few counts of this clone. The rearrangement joins TRBV6-5 to TRBJ1-3, with 7 bases fitting TRBD1. With V trimmed by 5 bases and J by 5 bases, 6 bases remained unmatched. CDR1 is MNHEY and CDR2 is SVGAGI in the germline V gene. The CDR3 contains 14 residues. The CDR3 coding sequence is TGTGCCAGCAGTACCCGACAGGGAAGAAACACCATATATTTT. Its protein product is CASSTRQGRNTIYF.

The chain recombines TRBV10-2 with TRBJ2-3; 9 bases fit TRBD2. From germline, CDR1 is WSHSY and CDR2 SAAADI. The V segment lost 3 bases and the J segment 2 bases; nucleotides outside the gene matches: 3. This CDR3 spans 15 amino acids. The CDR3, as DNA: TGCGCCAGCAGTGAAAGCGGGGGGACCACAGATACGCAGTATTTT. Protein sequence: CASSESGGTTDTQYF.

The sample holds one count of this clone. The chain employs TRBV18 and TRBJ1-6; no reliable D call. The CDR3 has 17 amino acids. CDR1 and CDR2 from the germline V gene are KGHSH and LQKENI. V lost 2 bases, J lost 0 bases, and 11 bases lay in between. The CDR3 region is CASSPAGPSSYNSPLHF. CDR3 sequence (DNA): TGTGCCAGCTCACCAGCGGGCCCCAGCTCCTATAATTCACCCCTCCACTTT. Full variable domain (outside the CDR3, taken from reference TRBV18 and TRBJ1-6): NAGVMQNPRHLVRRRGQEARLRCSPMKGHSHVYWYRQLPEEGLKFMVYLQKENIIDESGMPKERFSAEFPKEGPSILRIQQVVRGDSAAYFCASSPAGPSSYNSPLHFGNGTRLTVT.

The chain employs TRBV11-2 and TRBJ2-7; D is perhaps TRBD1 (6 bases). Trimming pared 3 bases from V and 6 bases from J, leaving 15 bases between. The CDR3 is 14 residues long. Germline V CDR1 and CDR2: SGHAT, FQNNGV. CDR3 DNA sequence: TGTGCCAGCAGCTTTGCAGGGGAAGGGGGCGAGCAGTACTTC. It codes for CASSFAGEGGEQYF.

The rearrangement joins TRBV7-7 to TRBJ2-5; 9 positions agree with TRBD2. Trimming cost V 1 base and J 5 bases; bases outside gene matches: 5. Per the germline V gene, CDR1 is SSHAT and CDR2 is FNYEAQ (reference sequence). The CDR3 is 15 residues long. CDR3: CASSLGSSGAETQYF. The CDR3, as DNA: TGTGCCAGCAGCTTAGGGTCTAGCGGGGCTGAGACCCAGTACTTC. Based on the CDR3 plus reference TRBV7-7 and TRBJ2-5, the full variable domain is GAGVSQSPRYKVTKRGQDVTLRCDPISSHATLYWYQQALGQGPEFLTYFNYEAQPDKSGLPSDRFSAERPEGSISTLTIQRTEQRDSAMYRCASSLGSSGAETQYFGPGTRLLVL.

The chain joins TRBV6-1 to TRBJ1-1; no clear D gene. The V and J ends lost 0 bases and 4 bases respectively, with 6 bases between them. The CDR3 contains 13 residues. Germline CDR1 is MNHNS and CDR2 is SASEGT. The CDR3, as DNA: TGTGCCAGCAGTGAAGCTAGGAGCACTGAAGCTTTCTTT. Residues: CASSEARSTEAFF.

The V call is TRBV6-5, the J call TRBJ2-7; D is perhaps TRBD2 (6 bases). V lost 6 bases, J lost 2 bases, and 17 bases lay in between. Per the germline V gene, CDR1 is MNHEY and CDR2 is SVGAGI. The CDR3 sequence is 15 residues long. In nucleotides, the CDR3 is TGTGCCAGCAGCTATAAGGACGGGAGCCCCTACGAGCAGTACTTC. Protein sequence: CASSYKDGSPYEQYF.